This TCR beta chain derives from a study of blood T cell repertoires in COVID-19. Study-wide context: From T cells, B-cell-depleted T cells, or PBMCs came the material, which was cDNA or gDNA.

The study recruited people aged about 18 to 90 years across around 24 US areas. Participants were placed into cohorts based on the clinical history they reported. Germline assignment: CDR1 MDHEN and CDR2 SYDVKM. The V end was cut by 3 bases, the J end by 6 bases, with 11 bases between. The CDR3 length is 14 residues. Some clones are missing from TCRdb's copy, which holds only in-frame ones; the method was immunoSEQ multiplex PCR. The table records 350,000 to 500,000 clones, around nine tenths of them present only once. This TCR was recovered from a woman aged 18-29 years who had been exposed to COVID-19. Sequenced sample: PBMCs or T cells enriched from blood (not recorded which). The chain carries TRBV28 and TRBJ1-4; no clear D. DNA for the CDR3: TGTGCCAGCAGTTTGGCGGGTAGTGATGAAAAACTGTTTTTT. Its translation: CASSLAGSDEKLFF.